What follows are 30 T cell receptor beta chains derived from one specimen sequenced in a study of cytomegalovirus exposure and HLA in healthy donors. Primers for the PCR totalled 60 Vbeta and 13 Jbeta. Using immunoSEQ multiplex PCR, the repertoire was profiled, and TCRdb retains in-frame clones only, with some absent. The table lists roughly 200,000 clones, approximately 86% of them singletons. Sequencing used PBMCs. These receptors all come from a woman aged 30 to 39 in good health and CMV-seronegative.

This clone was detected once. The rearrangement joins TRBV5-8 to TRBJ2-5, with 7 bases identical to TRBD2. The V and J ends lost 1 base and 2 bases, in that order; junction bases with no gene match: 2. CDR3 length: 14 residues. The germline CDR1 and CDR2 sequences are SGHTS and YDEGEE. CDR3 sequence: CASSLWGGQETQYF. For the CDR3, the DNA is TGTGCCAGCAGCTTGTGGGGGGGACAAGAGACCCAGTACTTC.

The rearrangement uses TRBV2 and TRBJ2-1; D remains unclear. The germline CDR1 and CDR2 sequences are SNHLY and FYNNEI. The V and J ends lost 6 bases and 0 bases respectively, with 9 bases between them. There are 14 residues in the CDR3. CDR3: CASRPESSYNEQFF. CDR3 sequence (DNA): TGTGCCAGCAGGCCGGAGAGCTCCTACAATGAGCAGTTCTTC.

This clone was seen only a few times. The chain joins TRBV19 to TRBJ2-3; TRBD1 matches 7 bases. The length of the CDR3 is 17 residues. Germline V lookup: CDR1 LNHDA, CDR2 SQIVND (reference sequence). The V gene end was trimmed by 4 bases and the J gene end by 1 base; junction bases not matched to a gene: 11. The CDR3 coding sequence is TGTGCCAGTAGTAATATAAGGGACAGCATGGGCACAGATACGCAGTATTTT. It translates to CASSNIRDSMGTDTQYF.

J is TRBJ1-3 and V is TRBV28; D not certain. Germline V lookup: CDR1 MDHEN, CDR2 SYDVKM. This CDR3 has 15 amino acids. The ends were cut back, 6 bases at V and 0 bases at J, with 12 bases in the middle. Written as DNA, the CDR3 is TGTGCCAGCAGCCCAGGAGGTCTCTCTGGAAACACCATATATTTT. Translated: CASSPGGLSGNTIYF.

The V call is TRBV19, the J call TRBJ2-6, with 8 bases fitting TRBD1. Germline loops: CDR1 LNHDA, CDR2 SQIVND (reference sequence). The V and J ends lost 5 bases and 2 bases, in that order; junction bases with no gene match: 8. This CDR3 is 17 amino acids long. CDR3 amino acids: CASSAGQGTAGANVLTF. CDR3 DNA sequence: TGTGCCAGTAGTGCAGGACAGGGAACAGCTGGGGCCAACGTCCTGACTTTC.

J is TRBJ2-7 and V is TRBV7-8, with D possibly TRBD2 on 5 matching bases. V lost 3 bases and J lost 2, with 11 bases in between. The germline V gene has CDR1 SGHVS and CDR2 FQNEAQ. The CDR3 covers 14 residues. This CDR3 is CASSLRAFTYEQYF. CDR3 DNA: TGTGCCAGCAGCTTGCGGGCCTTCACCTACGAGCAGTACTTC. The complete variable domain, with remaining parts taken from reference TRBV7-8 and TRBJ2-7, reads GAGVSQSPRYKVAKRGQDVALRCDPISGHVSLFWYQQALGQGPEFLTYFQNEAQLDKSGLPSDRFFAERPEGSVSTLKIQRTQQEDSAVYLCASSLRAFTYEQYFGPGTRLTVT.

The J gene is TRBJ1-2, the V gene TRBV12-5; no definite D call. Germline CDR1 and CDR2: LGHNT and FRNRAP. V lost 7 bases and J 5 bases, leaving 17 bases between the germline ends. This CDR3 spans 14 amino acids. The CDR3 reads CASAPWGGSYGYTF. The CDR3 nucleotides are TGTGCTAGTGCCCCCTGGGGAGGGAGTTATGGCTACACCTTC.

J is TRBJ1-3 and V is TRBV6-5; D gene ambiguous. In germline, CDR1 is MNHEY, CDR2 SVGAGI. CDR3 length equals 13 residues. The V end lost 8 bases, the J end lost 4 bases, and 12 bases lay between the germline ends. In DNA form, the CDR3 reads TGTGCCAGCTATGGTCCGGGGGGAAACACCATATATTTT. Translating it yields CASYGPGGNTIYF.

This clone occurred a few times. V gene TRBV2 combines with J gene TRBJ2-1, with D hard to call. Trimming left V 7 bases short and J 6 bases short, with 16 bases between. Germline V gene sequence: CDR1 SNHLY, CDR2 FYNNEI. This CDR3 has 14 residues. The CDR3 loop reads CASTTTLGGNEQFF. The CDR3 DNA reads as TGTGCCAGCACCACAACTCTAGGTGGCAATGAGCAGTTCTTC.

The chain joins TRBV4-1 to TRBJ1-5; 8 nucleotides line up with TRBD1. V gave up 0 bases and J gave up 7 bases; unmatched junction bases: 5. CDR3 size: 15 residues. Germline V gene lookup returns CDR1 MGHRA and CDR2 YSYEKL. The CDR3 loop is CASSQDSGGGQPQHF. CDR3 DNA sequence: TGCGCCAGCAGCCAAGATTCAGGGGGCGGACAGCCCCAGCATTTT.

CDR3 loop: CASRDSGPSYEQYF. The CDR3 region has the DNA TGCGCCAGCAGGGACAGCGGCCCCTCCTACGAGCAGTACTTC. V usage is TRBV10-1 and J usage is TRBJ2-7, with a possible D match to TRBD1 (6 bases). The V and J ends lost 6 bases and 0 bases respectively, with 12 bases between them. CDR1 and CDR2 (germline): WNHNN, SYGVQD (reference sequence). The CDR3 covers 14 residues.

The genes are TRBV7-9 and TRBJ2-4; 8 bases fit TRBD1. V trimming: 5 bases; J trimming: 0 bases; junction bases outside the gene matches: 6. CDR3 length: 16 residues. Germline CDR1 SEHNR, CDR2 FQNEAQ (reference sequence). The chain's CDR3 is CASSRTGLIAKNIQYF. The DNA for the CDR3 is TGTGCCAGCAGCCGGACAGGGTTGATAGCCAAAAACATTCAGTACTTC.

The chain links TRBV5-1 to TRBJ1-5; 9 bases are shared with TRBD1. The CDR3 loop spans 15 amino acids. The germline gives CDR1 SGHRS, CDR2 YFSETQ. V trimming: 0 bases; J trimming: 2 bases; junction bases outside the gene matches: 0. CDR3 in amino acids: CASSLGTGGNQPQHF. DNA of the CDR3: TGCGCCAGCAGCTTGGGGACAGGGGGCAATCAGCCCCAGCATTTT.

This clone was found a few times. The rearrangement joins TRBV7-6 to TRBJ2-7; 7 bases are shared with TRBD2. Germline lookup yields CDR1 SGHVS and CDR2 FNYEAQ. V trimming: 5 bases; J trimming: 0 bases; junction bases outside the gene matches: 7. The length of the CDR3 is 15 residues. This CDR3 is CASSVGGTYSYEQYF. The CDR3, as DNA: TGTGCCAGCAGCGTGGGGGGGACGTACTCCTACGAGCAGTACTTC.

A few counts support this clone. The chain uses TRBV2 and TRBJ2-7; TRBD2 aligns across 12 bases. Looked up from germline, CDR1 is SNHLY and CDR2 is FYNNEI. With V trimmed by 6 bases and J by 9 bases, 9 bases remained unmatched. The CDR3 totals 14 residues. The CDR3 bases are TGTGCCAGCAGCATACTAGCGGGAGGTACAGCGCAGTACTTC. This sequence encodes CASSILAGGTAQYF.

This rearrangement joins TRBV6-5 to TRBJ1-1, with unresolved D. V lost 1 base to trimming and J lost 1 base, with 10 bases between them. CDR1 and CDR2 (germline): MNHEY, SVGAGI. The length of the CDR3 is 15 residues. DNA for the CDR3: TGTGCCAGCAGTTACTACGTTGACTCGAACACTGAAGCTTTCTTT. It yields the protein CASSYYVDSNTEAFF.

This chain links TRBV6-8 with TRBJ2-2; 8 bases line up with TRBD1. The CDR3 has 16 residues. CDR1 and CDR2 (germline): MNHGY, SAAAGT. With 9 bases clipped from V and 7 bases from J, the junction kept 16 bases outside the gene matches. This chain's CDR3 is CARGQAISPVGGELFF. In DNA form, the CDR3 reads TGTGCCAGGGGACAGGCAATCAGCCCGGTGGGCGGGGAGCTGTTTTTT.

This clone was seen a single time. V is TRBV29-1 and J is TRBJ2-1, with TRBD1 as a possible D gene (5 bases). This CDR3 is built from 12 residues. The ends were cut back, 6 bases at V and 5 bases at J, with 11 bases in the middle. Germline V CDR1 and CDR2: SQVTM, ANQGSEA. CDR3 amino acids: CSVAKTDNEQFF. DNA of the CDR3: TGCAGCGTGGCAAAGACAGACAATGAGCAGTTCTTC.

The V call is TRBV18, the J call TRBJ2-7; 10 nucleotides agree with TRBD2. The CDR3 totals 16 residues. With 3 bases clipped from V and 2 bases from J, the junction kept 7 bases outside the gene matches. CDR1 is KGHSH, CDR2 LQKENI, per germline. Here the CDR3 reads CASSPALSGRAYEQYF. The DNA of the CDR3 is TGTGCCAGCTCACCTGCTCTCAGCGGGAGGGCCTACGAGCAGTACTTC. The whole variable domain, filled in from reference TRBV18 and TRBJ2-7, reads NAGVMQNPRHLVRRRGQEARLRCSPMKGHSHVYWYRQLPEEGLKFMVYLQKENIIDESGMPKERFSAEFPKEGPSILRIQQVVRGDSAAYFCASSPALSGRAYEQYFGPGTRLTVT.

The V gene is TRBV2, the J gene TRBJ1-4; 9 bases are a match to TRBD1. Trimming removed 6 bases from V and 7 bases from J; junction bases left unmatched: 6. In germline, CDR1 is SNHLY, CDR2 FYNNEI. The CDR3 consists of 14 residues. The CDR3 reads CASRGQGRGEKLFF. CDR3 in DNA: TGTGCCAGCAGAGGACAGGGGAGGGGTGAAAAACTGTTTTTT.

This chain uses TRBV9 with TRBJ2-2, with 9 nucleotides matching TRBD1. V gave up 6 bases and J gave up 6 bases; unmatched junction bases: 12. The CDR3 sequence is 16 residues long. Germline V lookup: CDR1 SGDLS, CDR2 YYNGEE. The CDR3 sequence is CASTKRSQGASGELFF. The DNA of the CDR3 is TGTGCCAGCACCAAGAGGTCACAGGGGGCATCCGGGGAGCTGTTTTTT.

The chain combines TRBV28 with TRBJ2-2, with 15 positions matching TRBD2. The CDR3 totals 18 residues. Germline values: CDR1 MDHEN, CDR2 SYDVKM. V was clipped by 6 bases and J by 5 bases; unmatched bases: 10. The CDR3 loop is CASRQRTSGRVGTGELFF. The CDR3, as DNA: TGTGCCAGCAGACAACGGACTAGCGGGAGGGTCGGTACCGGGGAGCTGTTTTTT.

In regard to this clone: At one end the junction does not follow the germline gene, possibly because of a read error. V usage is TRBV7-9 and J usage is TRBJ2-5; the D gene is possibly TRBD2 (7 bases). Germline V gene sequence: CDR1 SEHNR, CDR2 FQNEAQ (reference sequence). This CDR3 comprises 15 residues. CDR3: CSSSLGGGPQGTQYF. The CDR3 bases are TGTTCCAGCAGCTTAGGGGGGGGCCCTCAGGGGACCCAGTACTTC.

The chain employs TRBV7-2 and TRBJ2-7, with 10 nucleotides matching TRBD1. Looked up from germline, CDR1 is SGHTA and CDR2 is FQGNSA. The V gene end was trimmed by 1 base and the J gene end by 3 bases; junction bases not matched to a gene: 3. CDR3 length: 15 amino acids. The CDR3 loop reads CASSLERTGGYEQYF. In DNA, the CDR3 is TGTGCCAGCAGCTTAGAGCGGACAGGGGGCTACGAGCAGTACTTC.

V and J are TRBV11-2 and TRBJ2-1, with 10 bases that match TRBD2. CDR3 length: 15 residues. The J segment lost 0 bases and the V segment lost 5 bases, leaving 1 base of the junction unmatched. Germline V gene lookup returns CDR1 SGHAT and CDR2 FQNNGV. The CDR3 bases are TGTGCCAGCAGCGCTAGCGGGAGCTCCTACAATGAGCAGTTCTTC. It encodes CASSASGSSYNEQFF.

The chain employs TRBV7-2 and TRBJ2-3; tentative D call: TRBD1 (6 bases). CDR1 and CDR2 (germline): SGHTA, FQGNSA. The CDR3 is 14 residues long. With 4 bases removed from V and 1 base from J, the gap between germline ends came to 9 bases. CDR3 sequence reads: CASSSEGGTDTQYF. The CDR3 coding sequence is TGTGCCAGCAGCTCCGAGGGGGGCACAGATACGCAGTATTTT.

This chain connects TRBV15 to TRBJ1-1; D not resolved. CDR1 LNHNV and CDR2 YYDKDF come from the germline V gene (reference sequence). Trimming cost V 0 bases and J 1 base, with 3 bases left between them. CDR3 size: 13 residues. CDR3 nucleotides: TGTGCCACCAGCAGAGATCAGAACACTGAAGCTTTCTTT. Translating it yields CATSRDQNTEAFF.

The V call is TRBV19, the J call TRBJ2-1, with 9 nucleotides matching TRBD2. Germline-derived CDR1 and CDR2 are LNHDA and SQIVND (reference sequence). V was clipped by 6 bases and J by 3 bases; unmatched bases: 6. The CDR3 is made up of 15 amino acids. The CDR3 region has the DNA TGTGCCAGTAGCCAAAAGCGGGGGGACTACAATGAGCAGTTCTTC. This translates into CASSQKRGDYNEQFF.

The rearrangement links TRBV20-1 to TRBJ2-1; D may be TRBD2 (5 bases). V was pared by 8 bases and J by 10 bases, with 6 bases between. Germline V CDR1 and CDR2: DFQATT, SNEGSKA (reference sequence). The CDR3 is 8 residues long. The CDR3 loop reads CSPGEQFF. In DNA form, the CDR3 reads TGCAGTCCGGGGGAGCAGTTCTTC.

The chain is built from TRBV27 and TRBJ1-3, with D unresolved. The CDR3 has 16 residues. V was clipped by 8 bases and J by 0 bases, with 17 bases between them. From germline, CDR1 is MNHEY and CDR2 SMNVEV (reference sequence). CDR3 nucleotide sequence: TGTGCCAGCGCAACTCGCCTACAGTACTCTGGAAACACCATATATTTT. Its translation: CASATRLQYSGNTIYF.